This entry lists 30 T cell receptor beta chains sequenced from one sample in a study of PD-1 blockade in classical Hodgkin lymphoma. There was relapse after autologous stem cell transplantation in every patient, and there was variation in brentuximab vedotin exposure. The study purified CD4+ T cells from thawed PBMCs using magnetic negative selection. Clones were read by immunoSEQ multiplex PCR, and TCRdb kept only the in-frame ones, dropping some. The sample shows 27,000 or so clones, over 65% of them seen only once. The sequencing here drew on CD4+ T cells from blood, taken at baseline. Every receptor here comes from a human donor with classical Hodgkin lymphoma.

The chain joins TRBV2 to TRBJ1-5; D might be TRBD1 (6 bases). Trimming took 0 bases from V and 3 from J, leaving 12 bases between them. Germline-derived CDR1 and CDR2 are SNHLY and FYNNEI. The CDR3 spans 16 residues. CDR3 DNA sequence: TGTGCCAGCAGTGAAGCTGGGGGGCCAAACAATCAGCCCCAGCATTTT. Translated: CASSEAGGPNNQPQHF.

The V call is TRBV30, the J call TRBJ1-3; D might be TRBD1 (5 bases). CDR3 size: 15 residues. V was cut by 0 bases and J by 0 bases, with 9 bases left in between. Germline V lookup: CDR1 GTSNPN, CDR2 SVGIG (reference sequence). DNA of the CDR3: TGTGCCTGGAGTGTAGTCAGGGACTCTGGAAACACCATATATTTT. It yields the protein CAWSVVRDSGNTIYF.

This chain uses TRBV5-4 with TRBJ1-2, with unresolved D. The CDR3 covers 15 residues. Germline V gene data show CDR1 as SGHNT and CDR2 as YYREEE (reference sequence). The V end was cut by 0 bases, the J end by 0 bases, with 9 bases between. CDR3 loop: CASSLAGRANYGYTF. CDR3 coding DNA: TGTGCCAGCAGCTTGGCGGGTCGAGCTAACTATGGCTACACCTTC.

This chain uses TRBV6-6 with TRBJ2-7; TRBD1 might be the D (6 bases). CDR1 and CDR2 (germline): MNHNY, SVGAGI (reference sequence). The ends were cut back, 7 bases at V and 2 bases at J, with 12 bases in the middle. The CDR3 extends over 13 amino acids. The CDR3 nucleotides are TGTGCCAGCATGTCAGGGGTACCCTACGAGCAGTACTTC. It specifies CASMSGVPYEQYF.

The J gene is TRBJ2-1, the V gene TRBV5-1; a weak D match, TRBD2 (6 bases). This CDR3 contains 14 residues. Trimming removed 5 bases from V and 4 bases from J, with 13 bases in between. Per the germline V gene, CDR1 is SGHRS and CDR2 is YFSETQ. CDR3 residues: CASSQSGLYNEQFF. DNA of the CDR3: TGCGCCAGCAGTCAAAGCGGGTTATACAATGAGCAGTTCTTC.

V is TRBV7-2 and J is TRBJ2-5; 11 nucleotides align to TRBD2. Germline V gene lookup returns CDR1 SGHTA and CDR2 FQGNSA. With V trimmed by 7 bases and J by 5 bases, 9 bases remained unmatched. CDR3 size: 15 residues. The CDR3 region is CASTRLAGPTETQYF. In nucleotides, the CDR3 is TGTGCCAGCACCCGACTAGCGGGGCCTACGGAGACCCAGTACTTC.

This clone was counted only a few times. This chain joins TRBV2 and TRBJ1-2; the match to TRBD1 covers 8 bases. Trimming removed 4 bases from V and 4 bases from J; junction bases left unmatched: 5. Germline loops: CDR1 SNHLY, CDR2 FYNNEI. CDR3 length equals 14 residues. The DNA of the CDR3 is TGTGCCAGCAGTGCCCGGACAGGGACCTATGGCTACACCTTC. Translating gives CASSARTGTYGYTF.

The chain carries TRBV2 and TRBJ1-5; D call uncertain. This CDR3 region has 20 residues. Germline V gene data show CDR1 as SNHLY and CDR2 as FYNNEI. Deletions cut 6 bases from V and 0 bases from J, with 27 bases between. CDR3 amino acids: CASSAQLDGAHYGSNQPQHF. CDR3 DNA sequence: TGTGCCAGCAGCGCTCAACTGGACGGCGCCCATTATGGTAGCAATCAGCCCCAGCATTTT.

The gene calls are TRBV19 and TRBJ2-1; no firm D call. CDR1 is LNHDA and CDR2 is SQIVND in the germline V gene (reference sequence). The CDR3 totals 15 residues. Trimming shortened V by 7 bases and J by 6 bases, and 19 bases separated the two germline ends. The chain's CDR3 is CASNSPAAIRNEQFF. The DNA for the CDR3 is TGTGCCAGTAACAGTCCCGCCGCTATACGCAATGAGCAGTTCTTC.

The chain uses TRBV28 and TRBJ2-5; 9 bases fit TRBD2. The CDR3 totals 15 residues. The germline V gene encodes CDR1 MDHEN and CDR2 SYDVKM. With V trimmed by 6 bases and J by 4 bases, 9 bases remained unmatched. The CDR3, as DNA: TGTGCCAGCAGCTCCCCGCTAGCGGGGAGAGAGACCCAGTACTTC. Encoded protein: CASSSPLAGRETQYF. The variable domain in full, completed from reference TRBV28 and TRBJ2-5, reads DVKVTQSSRYLVKRTGEKVFLECVQDMDHENMFWYRQDPGLGLRLIYFSYDVKMKEKGDIPEGYSVSREKKERFSLILESASTNQTSMYLCASSSPLAGRETQYFGPGTRLLVL.

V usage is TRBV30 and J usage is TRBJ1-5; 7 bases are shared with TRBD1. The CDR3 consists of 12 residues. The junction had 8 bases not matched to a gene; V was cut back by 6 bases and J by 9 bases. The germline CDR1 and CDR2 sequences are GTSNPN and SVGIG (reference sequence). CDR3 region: CACGQADLPQHF. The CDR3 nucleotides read TGTGCCTGCGGACAGGCCGATCTGCCCCAGCATTTT. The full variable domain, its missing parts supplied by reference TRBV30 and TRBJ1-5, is SQTIHQWPATLVQPVGSPLSLECTVEGTSNPNLYWYRQAAGRGLQLLFYSVGIGQISSEVPQNLSASRPQDRQFILSSKKLLLSDSGFYLCACGQADLPQHFGDGTRLSIL.

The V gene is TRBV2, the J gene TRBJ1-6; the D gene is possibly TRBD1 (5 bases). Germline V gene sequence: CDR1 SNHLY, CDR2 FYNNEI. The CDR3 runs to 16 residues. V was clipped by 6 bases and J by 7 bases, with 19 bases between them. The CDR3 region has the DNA TGTGCCAGCAGAGGCCGGGACTTCCTTCTAAATTCACCCCTCCACTTT. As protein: CASRGRDFLLNSPLHF.

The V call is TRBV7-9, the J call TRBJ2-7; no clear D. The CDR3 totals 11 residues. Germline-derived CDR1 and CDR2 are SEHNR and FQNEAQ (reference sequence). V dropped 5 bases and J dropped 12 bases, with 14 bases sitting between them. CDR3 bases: TGTGCCAGCAGCCAGTCCGGGCTACTGTACTTC. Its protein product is CASSQSGLLYF.

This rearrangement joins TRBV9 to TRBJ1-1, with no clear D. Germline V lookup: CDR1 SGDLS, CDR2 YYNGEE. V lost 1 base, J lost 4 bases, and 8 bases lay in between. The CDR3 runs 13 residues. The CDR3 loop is CASSVSEGTEAFF. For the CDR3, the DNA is TGTGCCAGCAGCGTATCGGAAGGCACTGAAGCTTTCTTT.

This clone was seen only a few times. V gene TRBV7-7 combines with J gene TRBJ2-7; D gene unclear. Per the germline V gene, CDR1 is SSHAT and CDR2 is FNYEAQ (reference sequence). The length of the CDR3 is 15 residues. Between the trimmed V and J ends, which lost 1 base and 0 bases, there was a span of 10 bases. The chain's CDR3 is CASSLDLTHSYEQYF. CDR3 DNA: TGTGCCAGCAGCTTAGATCTCACCCACTCCTACGAGCAGTACTTC. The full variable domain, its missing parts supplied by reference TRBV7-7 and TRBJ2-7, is GAGVSQSPRYKVTKRGQDVTLRCDPISSHATLYWYQQALGQGPEFLTYFNYEAQPDKSGLPSDRFSAERPEGSISTLTIQRTEQRDSAMYRCASSLDLTHSYEQYFGPGTRLTVT.

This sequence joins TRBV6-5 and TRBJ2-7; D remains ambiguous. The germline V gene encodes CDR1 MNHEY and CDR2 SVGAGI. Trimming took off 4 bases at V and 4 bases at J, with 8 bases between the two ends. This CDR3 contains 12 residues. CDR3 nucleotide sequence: TGTGCCAGCAGTTCCTTCGGGTACGAGCAGTACTTC. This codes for CASSSFGYEQYF.

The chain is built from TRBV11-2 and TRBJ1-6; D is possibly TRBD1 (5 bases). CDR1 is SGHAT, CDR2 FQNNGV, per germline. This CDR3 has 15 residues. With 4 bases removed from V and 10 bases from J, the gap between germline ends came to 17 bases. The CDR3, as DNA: TGTGCCAGCAGCTCTTCCAGGGAGCGTGGATCACCCCTCCACTTT. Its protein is CASSSSRERGSPLHF.

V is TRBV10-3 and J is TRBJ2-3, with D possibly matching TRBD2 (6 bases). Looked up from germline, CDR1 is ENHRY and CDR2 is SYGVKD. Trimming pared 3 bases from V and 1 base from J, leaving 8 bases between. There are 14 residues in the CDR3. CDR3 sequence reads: CAISDSSGTDTQYF. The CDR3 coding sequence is TGTGCCATCAGTGATTCTAGCGGCACAGATACGCAGTATTTT.

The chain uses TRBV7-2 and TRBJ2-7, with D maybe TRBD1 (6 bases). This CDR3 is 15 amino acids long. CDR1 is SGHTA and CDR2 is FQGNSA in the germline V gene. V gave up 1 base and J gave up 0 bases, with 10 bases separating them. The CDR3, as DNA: TGTGCCAGCAGCTTAGGGACAGTTAGCTCCTACGAGCAGTACTTC. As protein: CASSLGTVSSYEQYF.

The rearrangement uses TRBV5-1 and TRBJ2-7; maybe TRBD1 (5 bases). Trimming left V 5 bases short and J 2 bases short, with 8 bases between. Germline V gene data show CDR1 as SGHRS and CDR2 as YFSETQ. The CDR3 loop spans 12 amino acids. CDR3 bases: TGCGCCAGCAGGGACATGCCCTACGAGCAGTACTTC. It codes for CASRDMPYEQYF.

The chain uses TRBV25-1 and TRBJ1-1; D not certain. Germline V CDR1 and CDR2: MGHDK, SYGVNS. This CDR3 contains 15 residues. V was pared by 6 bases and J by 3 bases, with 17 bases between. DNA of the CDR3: TGTGCCAGCAGCCCCTCAATGGGTGATGACACTGAAGCTTTCTTT. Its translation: CASSPSMGDDTEAFF. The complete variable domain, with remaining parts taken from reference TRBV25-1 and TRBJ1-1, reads EADIYQTPRYLVIGTGKKITLECSQTMGHDKMYWYQQDPGMELHLIHYSYGVNSTEKGDLSSESTVSRIRTEHFPLTLESARPSHTSQYLCASSPSMGDDTEAFFGQGTRLTVV.

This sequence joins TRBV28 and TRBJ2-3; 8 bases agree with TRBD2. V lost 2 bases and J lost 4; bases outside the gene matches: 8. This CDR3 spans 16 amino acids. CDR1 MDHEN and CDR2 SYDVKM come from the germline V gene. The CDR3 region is CASSLTTGTRADTQYF. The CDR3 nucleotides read TGTGCCAGCAGTTTAACAACCGGGACTAGAGCAGATACGCAGTATTTT.

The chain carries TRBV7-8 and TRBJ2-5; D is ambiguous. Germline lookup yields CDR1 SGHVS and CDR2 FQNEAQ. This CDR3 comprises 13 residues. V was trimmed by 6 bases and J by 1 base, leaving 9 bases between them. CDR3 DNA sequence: TGTGCCAGCAGGCTAAGCTTCCAAGAGACCCAGTACTTC. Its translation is CASRLSFQETQYF. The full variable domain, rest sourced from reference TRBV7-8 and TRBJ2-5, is GAGVSQSPRYKVAKRGQDVALRCDPISGHVSLFWYQQALGQGPEFLTYFQNEAQLDKSGLPSDRFFAERPEGSVSTLKIQRTQQEDSAVYLCASRLSFQETQYFGPGTRLLVL.

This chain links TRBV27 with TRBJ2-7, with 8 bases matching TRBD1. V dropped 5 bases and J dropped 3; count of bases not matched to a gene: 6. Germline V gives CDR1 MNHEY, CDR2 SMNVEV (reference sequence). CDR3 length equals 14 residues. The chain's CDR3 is CASSIGQGNYEQYF. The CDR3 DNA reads TGTGCCAGCAGTATAGGACAGGGAAACTACGAGCAGTACTTC.

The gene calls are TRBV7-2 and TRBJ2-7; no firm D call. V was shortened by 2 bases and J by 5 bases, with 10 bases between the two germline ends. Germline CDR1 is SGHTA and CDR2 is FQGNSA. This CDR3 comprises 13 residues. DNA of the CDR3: TGTGCCAGCAGCTTAATAGGGTACGACGAGCAGTACTTC. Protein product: CASSLIGYDEQYF.

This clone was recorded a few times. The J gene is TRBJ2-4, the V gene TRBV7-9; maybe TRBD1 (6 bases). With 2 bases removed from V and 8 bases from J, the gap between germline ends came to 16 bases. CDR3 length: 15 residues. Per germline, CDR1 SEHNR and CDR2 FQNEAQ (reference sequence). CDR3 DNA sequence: TGTGCCAGCAGCTTACCCGGGCAGGGGAAGGACATTCAGTACTTC. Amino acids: CASSLPGQGKDIQYF.

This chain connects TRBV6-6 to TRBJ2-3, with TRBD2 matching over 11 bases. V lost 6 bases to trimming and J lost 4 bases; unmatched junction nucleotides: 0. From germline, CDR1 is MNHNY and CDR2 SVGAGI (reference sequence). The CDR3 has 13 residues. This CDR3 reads CASRLAGADTQYF. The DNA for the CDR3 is TGTGCCAGCAGACTAGCGGGGGCAGATACGCAGTATTTT.

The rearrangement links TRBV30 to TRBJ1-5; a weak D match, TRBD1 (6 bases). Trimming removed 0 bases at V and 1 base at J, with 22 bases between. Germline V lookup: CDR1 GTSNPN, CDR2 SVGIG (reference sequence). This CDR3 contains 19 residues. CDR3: CAWSVSWFGGARSNQPQHF. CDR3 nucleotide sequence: TGTGCCTGGAGTGTATCGTGGTTTGGGGGGGCTCGGAGCAATCAGCCCCAGCATTTT.

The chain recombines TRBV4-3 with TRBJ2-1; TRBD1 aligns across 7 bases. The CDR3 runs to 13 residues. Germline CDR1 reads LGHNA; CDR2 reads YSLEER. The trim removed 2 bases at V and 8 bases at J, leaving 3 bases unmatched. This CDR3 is CASSQPGTDEQFF. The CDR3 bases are TGCGCCAGCAGCCAACCCGGGACAGATGAGCAGTTCTTC.

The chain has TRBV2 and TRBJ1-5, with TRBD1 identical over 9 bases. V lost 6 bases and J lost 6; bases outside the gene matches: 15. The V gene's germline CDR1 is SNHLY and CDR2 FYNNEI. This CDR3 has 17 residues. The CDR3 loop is CASRAGTGRAEGQPQHF. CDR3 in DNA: TGTGCCAGCAGGGCCGGGACAGGGCGCGCGGAGGGTCAGCCCCAGCATTTT.